The 19 T cell receptor beta chains given below trace back to one sample, sequenced in a study of shared clonotypes between healthy human individuals. Repertoires were generated with immunoSEQ multiplex PCR, while TCRdb's copy carries only in-frame clones and drops some. The sample includes almost 750,000 clones, over 60% seen only once; the top ten take approximately 1.7%. The sequenced material came from memory CD4+ T cells sorted from blood. Subset specified: CD45RA-negative fraction. These receptors all come from a woman aged 30 to 39 in good health.

There are a few counts of this clone. The chain recombines TRBV6-1 with TRBJ1-3; possibly TRBD1 for D (6 bases). This CDR3 region has 15 residues. CDR1 is MNHNS, CDR2 SASEGT, per germline. The V end lost 7 bases, the J end lost 2 bases, and 15 bases lay between the germline ends. CDR3 nucleotides: TGTGCCAGCACCTCCCAAGGGGGGACTGGAAACACCATATATTTT. Its protein is CASTSQGGTGNTIYF.

This clone was observed a handful of times. Additional DNA sequences in this sample encode the identical CDR3. The chain couples TRBV5-1 to TRBJ1-1; 7 nucleotides line up with TRBD1. Germline V gives CDR1 SGHRS, CDR2 YFSETQ. The ends lost 4 bases at V and 0 bases at J; junction bases unmatched: 3. The CDR3 contains 14 residues. The CDR3 bases are TGCGCCAGCAGCACGGGACAGCTGAACACTGAAGCTTTCTTT. Amino acid sequence: CASSTGQLNTEAFF.

CDR3 loop: CASSLGRQNIQYF. The CDR3 DNA reads TGTGCCAGCTCACTAGGGCGTCAAAACATTCAGTACTTC. The chain joins TRBV18 to TRBJ2-4, with D unresolved. Germline V gene data show CDR1 as KGHSH and CDR2 as LQKENI. Trimming shortened V by 4 bases and J by 5 bases, and 9 bases separated the two germline ends. The CDR3 totals 13 residues.

The chain couples TRBV7-6 to TRBJ2-5; D may be TRBD2 (5 bases). V was pared by 0 bases and J by 5 bases, with 10 bases between. Per the germline V gene, CDR1 is SGHVS and CDR2 is FNYEAQ. The CDR3 runs 14 residues. CDR3: CASSLAGEGETQYF. In DNA, the CDR3 is TGTGCCAGCAGCTTAGCGGGAGAAGGGGAGACCCAGTACTTC.

The CDR3 coding sequence is TGTGCCAGCAGCGTACGACAGGGTCAAACCGGGGAGCTGTTTTTT. It encodes CASSVRQGQTGELFF. The chain couples TRBV7-2 to TRBJ2-2; 7 positions agree with TRBD1. There are 15 residues in the CDR3. Per germline, CDR1 SGHTA and CDR2 FQGNSA. J lost 5 bases, V lost 5 bases, and 8 bases had no gene match.

This sequence joins TRBV6-5 and TRBJ1-1, with a weak D call TRBD1 (6 bases). From germline, CDR1 is MNHEY and CDR2 SVGAGI. CDR3 length equals 15 residues. With 6 bases removed from V and 4 bases from J, the gap between germline ends came to 18 bases. CDR3 in amino acids: CASRPPQGSATEAFF. Written as DNA, the CDR3 is TGTGCCAGCAGGCCACCACAGGGCTCGGCCACTGAAGCTTTCTTT.

Of note for this clone: Other DNA sequences in this specimen translate into the identical CDR3. This chain joins TRBV19 and TRBJ2-3, with 11 positions matching TRBD2. The V gene's germline CDR1 is LNHDA and CDR2 SQIVND (reference sequence). Germline trimming cut 7 bases from V and 4 bases from J; bases unmatched to any gene: 4. CDR3 length equals 14 residues. CDR3 coding DNA: TGTGCCAGTAATAGCGGGAGGGGAGCAGATACGCAGTATTTT. It codes for CASNSGRGADTQYF.

The rearrangement joins TRBV28 to TRBJ2-6, with 7 positions matching TRBD1. Germline-derived CDR1 and CDR2 are MDHEN and SYDVKM. The CDR3 extends over 16 amino acids. V was clipped by 5 bases and J by 2 bases; unmatched bases: 6. The CDR3: CASSTGAAAGANVLTF. The CDR3 bases are TGTGCCAGCAGTACAGGGGCCGCCGCTGGGGCCAACGTCCTGACTTTC.

This clone has only a few counts. The chain recombines TRBV21-1 with TRBJ2-1; TRBD2, as called in the table, went unchecked against the DNA. TRBV21-1 is a pseudogene segment. The length of the CDR3 is 14 residues. CDR3 residues: CASNSGRALNEQFF. The CDR3 region has the DNA TGTGCCAGCAATAGCGGGAGGGCCCTCAATGAGCAGTTCTTC.

The chain links TRBV9 to TRBJ1-6, with 7 bases that match TRBD1. This CDR3 is 13 amino acids long. The germline V gene encodes CDR1 SGDLS and CDR2 YYNGEE. The J segment lost 7 bases and the V segment lost 4 bases, leaving 2 bases of the junction unmatched. The DNA for the CDR3 is TGTGCCAGCAGCACACAGGGGAATTCACCCCTCCACTTT. The encoded protein is CASSTQGNSPLHF.

This clone was found many times. V gene TRBV7-8 combines with J gene TRBJ1-2; D uncertain. The CDR3 is 14 amino acids. V was cut by 2 bases and J by 9 bases, with 16 bases left in between. CDR1 and CDR2 from the germline V gene are SGHVS and FQNEAQ. This CDR3 is CASSLYPGAGSYTF. The CDR3 region has the DNA TGTGCCAGCAGCTTATATCCGGGTGCGGGAAGCTACACCTTC.

The chain employs TRBV29-1 and TRBJ2-1; D gene uncertain. CDR3 length: 11 amino acids. Germline V gene sequence: CDR1 SQVTM, CDR2 ANQGSEA. The V gene lost 6 bases and the J gene lost 6 bases, with 9 bases spanning the gap. The CDR3, as DNA: TGCAGCGTACACCAGCGCAATGAGCAGTTCTTC. As protein: CSVHQRNEQFF.

The chain joins TRBV28 to TRBJ2-7; D uncertain. V was clipped by 5 bases and J by 2 bases, with 16 bases between them. From germline, CDR1 is MDHEN and CDR2 SYDVKM. The CDR3 loop spans 15 amino acids. In nucleotides, the CDR3 is TGTGCCAGCAGTCTAGGGTTCTCTCTCGCCTACGAGCAGTACTTC. Its translation is CASSLGFSLAYEQYF.

This clone turned up a few times. J is TRBJ2-7 and V is TRBV4-1, with 14 bases that match TRBD2. The length of the CDR3 is 16 residues. The V and J ends lost 1 base and 4 bases, in that order; junction bases with no gene match: 3. Germline loops: CDR1 MGHRA, CDR2 YSYEKL. The CDR3 loop is CASSQGLAGGLYEQYF. The CDR3 DNA reads TGCGCCAGCAGCCAAGGACTAGCGGGAGGGTTATACGAGCAGTACTTC.

V and J are TRBV12-5 and TRBJ2-2; D gene ambiguous. The CDR3 covers 14 residues. Trimming removed 5 bases from V and 4 bases from J, with 11 bases in between. Germline loops: CDR1 LGHNT, CDR2 FRNRAP. The CDR3 nucleotides are TGTGCTAGTGGTAAGAAAGGCGTCACCGGGGAGCTGTTTTTT. Residues: CASGKKGVTGELFF.

V usage is TRBV7-2 and J usage is TRBJ1-2; TRBD1 aligns across 10 bases. V lost 4 bases, J lost 0 bases, and 2 bases stayed unmatched. Germline-derived CDR1 and CDR2 are SGHTA and FQGNSA. The CDR3 totals 15 residues. Here the CDR3 DNA reads TGTGCCAGCAGCTCGGGGACAGGGGCTAACTATGGCTACACCTTC. This translates into CASSSGTGANYGYTF.

This clone was observed once. The chain is built from TRBV18 and TRBJ1-2; the match to TRBD1 covers 7 bases. V lost 0 bases, J lost 2 bases, and 9 bases stayed unmatched. CDR1 KGHSH and CDR2 LQKENI come from the germline V gene. This CDR3 comprises 17 residues. In DNA form, the CDR3 reads TGTGCCAGCTCACCACCTGGCAGGGGGATACAGAACTATGGCTACACCTTC. Protein sequence: CASSPPGRGIQNYGYTF.

This chain uses TRBV6-5 with TRBJ1-1, with a possible D match to TRBD1 (6 bases). V shed 5 bases and J shed 1 base, with 11 bases lying between them. Germline V gene sequence: CDR1 MNHEY, CDR2 SVGAGI. The CDR3 totals 14 residues. In DNA, the CDR3 is TGTGCCAGCAGTCCGACAGGAGGGAACACTGAAGCTTTCTTT. It encodes CASSPTGGNTEAFF.

The chain uses TRBV28 and TRBJ2-1; 7 bases align to TRBD2. The V gene end was trimmed by 3 bases and the J gene end by 7 bases; junction bases not matched to a gene: 9. The CDR3 is 15 residues long. Germline lookup yields CDR1 MDHEN and CDR2 SYDVKM. As DNA, the CDR3 is TGTGCCAGCAGTTTGGCTAGCGGTGCAGTAAATGAGCAGTTCTTC. Translating gives CASSLASGAVNEQFF.